This TCR beta chain was identified in a study of blood T cell repertoires in COVID-19. In the study overall: The United States, Italy and Spain provided the acute and convalescent COVID-19 samples.

This CDR3 contains 13 residues. V was pared by 0 bases and J by 7 bases, with 9 bases between. Germline V gene lookup returns CDR1 SGHNT and CDR2 YENEEA. Sequencing used immunoSEQ multiplex PCR; TCRdb keeps in-frame clones, though not all of them. The sample lists a few hundred thousand clones; 90% were seen once. Sequenced input: PBMCs or T cells enriched from blood (not recorded which). The J gene is TRBJ1-1, the V gene TRBV11-3; D not resolved. The sequence was collected from a young woman with acute COVID-19. CDR3 DNA sequence: TGTGCCAGCAGCTTAGATAGGGCGGGTGAAGCTTTCTTT. Translated: CASSLDRAGEAFF.